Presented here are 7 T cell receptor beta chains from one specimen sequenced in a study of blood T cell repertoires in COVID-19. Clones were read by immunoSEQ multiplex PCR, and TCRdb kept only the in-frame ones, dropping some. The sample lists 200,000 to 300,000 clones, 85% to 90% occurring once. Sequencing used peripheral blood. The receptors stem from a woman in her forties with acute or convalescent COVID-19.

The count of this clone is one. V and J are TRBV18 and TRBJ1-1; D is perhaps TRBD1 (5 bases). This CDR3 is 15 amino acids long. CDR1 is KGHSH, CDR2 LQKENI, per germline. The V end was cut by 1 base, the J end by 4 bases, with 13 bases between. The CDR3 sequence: CASSPRGGSSTEAFF. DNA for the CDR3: TGTGCCAGCTCACCACGGGGCGGGAGTTCCACTGAAGCTTTCTTT.

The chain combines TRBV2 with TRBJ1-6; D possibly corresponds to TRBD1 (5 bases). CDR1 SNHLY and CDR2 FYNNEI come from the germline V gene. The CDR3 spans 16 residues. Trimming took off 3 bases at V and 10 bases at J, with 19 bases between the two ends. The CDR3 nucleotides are TGTGCCAGCAGTGAGTCGATGGGGGGTGGAGAGTCACCCCTCCACTTT. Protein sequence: CASSESMGGGESPLHF.

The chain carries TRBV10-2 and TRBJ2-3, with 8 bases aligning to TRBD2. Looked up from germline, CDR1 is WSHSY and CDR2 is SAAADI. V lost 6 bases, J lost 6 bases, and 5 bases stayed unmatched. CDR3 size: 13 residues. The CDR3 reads CASSLAGSDTQYF. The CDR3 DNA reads TGCGCCAGCAGCCTAGCGGGTTCTGATACGCAGTATTTT.

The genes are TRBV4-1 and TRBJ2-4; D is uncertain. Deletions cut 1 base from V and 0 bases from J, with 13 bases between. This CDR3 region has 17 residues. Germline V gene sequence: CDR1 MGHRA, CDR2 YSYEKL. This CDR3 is CASSQAILSRAKNIQYF. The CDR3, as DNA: TGCGCCAGCAGCCAAGCGATCCTTTCCAGAGCCAAAAACATTCAGTACTTC.

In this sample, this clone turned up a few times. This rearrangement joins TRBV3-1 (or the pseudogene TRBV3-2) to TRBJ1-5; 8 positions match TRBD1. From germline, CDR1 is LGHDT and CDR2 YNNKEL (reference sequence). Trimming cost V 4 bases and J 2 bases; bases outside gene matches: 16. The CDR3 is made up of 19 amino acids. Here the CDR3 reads CASSPRARAGGLGNQPQHF. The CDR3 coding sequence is TGTGCCAGCAGCCCCCGCGCTAGGGCAGGGGGCCTGGGCAATCAGCCCCAGCATTTT.

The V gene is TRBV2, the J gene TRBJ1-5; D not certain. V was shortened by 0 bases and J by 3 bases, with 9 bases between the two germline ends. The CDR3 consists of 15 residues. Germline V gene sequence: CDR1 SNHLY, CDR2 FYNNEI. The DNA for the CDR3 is TGTGCCAGCAGTGAAGCAGCGACCAACAATCAGCCCCAGCATTTT. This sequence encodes CASSEAATNNQPQHF.

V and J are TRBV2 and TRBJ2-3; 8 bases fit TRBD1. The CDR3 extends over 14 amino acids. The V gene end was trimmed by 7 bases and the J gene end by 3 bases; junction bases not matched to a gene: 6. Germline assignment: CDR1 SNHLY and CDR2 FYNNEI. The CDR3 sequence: CASTWTGLTDTQYF. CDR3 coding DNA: TGTGCCAGCACTTGGACAGGGCTGACAGATACGCAGTATTTT.